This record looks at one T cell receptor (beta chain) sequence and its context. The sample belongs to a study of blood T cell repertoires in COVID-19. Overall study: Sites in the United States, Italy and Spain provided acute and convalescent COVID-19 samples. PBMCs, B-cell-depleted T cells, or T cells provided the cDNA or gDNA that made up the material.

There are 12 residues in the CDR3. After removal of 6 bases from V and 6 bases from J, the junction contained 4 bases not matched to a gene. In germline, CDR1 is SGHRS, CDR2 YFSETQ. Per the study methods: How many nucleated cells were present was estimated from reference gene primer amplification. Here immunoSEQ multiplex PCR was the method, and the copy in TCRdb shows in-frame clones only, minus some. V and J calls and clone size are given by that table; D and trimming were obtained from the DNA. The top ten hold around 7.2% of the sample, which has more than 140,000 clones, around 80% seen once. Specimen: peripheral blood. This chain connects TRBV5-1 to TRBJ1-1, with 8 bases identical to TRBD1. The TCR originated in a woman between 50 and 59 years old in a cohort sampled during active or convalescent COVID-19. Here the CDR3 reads CASIGQGPEAFF. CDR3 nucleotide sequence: TGCGCCAGCATTGGACAGGGCCCTGAAGCTTTCTTT.